This TCR beta chain was obtained from a study of blood T cell repertoires in COVID-19 (dated by TCRdb to the early 2020s). About the full investigation: Collaborator samples came from the United States, Italy and Spain and covered acute and convalescent phases of COVID-19. The material from the prospective study consisted of cDNA or gDNA derived from T cells, B-cell-depleted T cells, or PBMCs. Deeply sampled blood TCRbeta repertoires from subjects exposed to, actively infected with, or recovered from COVID-19 were included in the dataset. A freely available public database, intended as a resource for researchers studying the immune response to SARS-CoV-2, is where the repertoires were released. The samples were drawn from the first 160 participants of the ongoing ImmuneRACE study and from over a thousand subjects provided by 6 global collaborators. Sample metadata almost always included a de-identified subject ID, COVID-19 status, age in years and sex. HLA class I and class II types, where available, came from metadata supplied by the sample provider rather than from assay-based typing. The investigation overall reported the following: How much clinical and demographic metadata was included differed by source and by participant, and the metadata was provided uncurated.

As for this clone: Its antigen remains undetermined. No clone much larger than this one lies a single base away; base qualities are absent.

Germline trimming amounts to 6 bases on V and 7 bases on J, with 4 as the count of junction bases outside the gene matches. CDR1 and CDR2 are read off the germline V gene as MNHEY and SVGAGI. The CDR3 runs 13 residues from the cysteine to the phenylalanine. Solely the CDR3 DNA is kept, with 39 bases framed from the first base. The collaborating institutions used their own protocols to collect whole blood in K2EDTA tubes. For TCRbeta analysis, collaborators shipped samples as frozen whole blood, isolated PBMCs, or DNA extracted from either of those sample types. TCRbeta CDR3 regions were amplified from genomic DNA using the immunoSEQ Assay, a bias-controlled multiplex PCR. From the authors' description of their analysis: Nucleated cell counts per sample were estimated from amplification of reference gene primers within the assay. To quantify the absolute abundance of each unique TCRbeta CDR3 rearrangement, sequence reads were collapsed and filtered. For each sample, productive Simpson clonality was calculated as the square root of Simpson's diversity index over productive rearrangements. TCRdb retrieved this table from immuneACCESS and kept in-frame rearrangements only. Not all clones are present; in checked studies, unresolved V genes account for under half, and no reason is known for the remainder. The DNA gave D and trimming, while V, J and clone size come from that table. Across this sample there are about 120,000 clones, with more than 75% seen only once. Roughly 1.4% of the sample rests with the top ten.

The sample taken for sequencing was peripheral blood. The sequence was obtained from a human donor in a cohort sampled during active COVID-19. This receptor chain uses TRBV6-5 and TRBJ2-1; 9 central bases correspond to TRBD2. The nucleotides are TGTGCCAGCAGGGGCGGGGGGGCAAATGAGCAGTTCTTC. This yields the protein CASRGGGANEQFF.